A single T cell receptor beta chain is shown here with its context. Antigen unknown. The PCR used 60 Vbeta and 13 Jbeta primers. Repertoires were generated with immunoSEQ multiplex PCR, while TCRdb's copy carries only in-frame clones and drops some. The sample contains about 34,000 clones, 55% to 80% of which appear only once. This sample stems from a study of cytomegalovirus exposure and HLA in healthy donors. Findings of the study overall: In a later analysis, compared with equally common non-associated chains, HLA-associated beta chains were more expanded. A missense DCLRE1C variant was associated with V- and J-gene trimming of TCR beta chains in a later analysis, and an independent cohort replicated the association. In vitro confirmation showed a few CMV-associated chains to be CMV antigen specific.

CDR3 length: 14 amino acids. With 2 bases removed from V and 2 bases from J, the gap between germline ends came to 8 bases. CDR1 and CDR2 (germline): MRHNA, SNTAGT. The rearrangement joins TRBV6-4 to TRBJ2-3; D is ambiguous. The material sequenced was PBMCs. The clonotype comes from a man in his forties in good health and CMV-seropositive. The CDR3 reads CASSDEAATDTQYF. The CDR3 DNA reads TGTGCCAGCAGTGACGAGGCAGCCACAGATACGCAGTATTTT.